This TCR beta chain was observed in a study of cytomegalovirus exposure and HLA in healthy donors. The primer mix had 60 Vbeta and 13 Jbeta primers. Some clones are missing from TCRdb's copy, which holds only in-frame ones; the method was immunoSEQ multiplex PCR. The sample data list tens of thousands of clones. Sequencing input: PBMCs. These receptors were taken from a woman aged 18-35 years in good health and CMV-seronegative.

This sequence joins TRBV5-6 and TRBJ1-1; unclear D gene. This CDR3 contains 16 residues. Trimming took off 0 bases at V and 7 bases at J, with 19 bases between the two ends. The germline V gene encodes CDR1 SGHDT and CDR2 YYEEEE. DNA for the CDR3: TGTGCCAGCAGCTTGGGTATAGGAATACGAGGCCTTGAAGCTTTCTTT. Translating it yields CASSLGIGIRGLEAFF.